The entry below gives a single T cell receptor beta chain sequence along with its context. This entry comes from a study of blood T cell repertoires in COVID-19. The wider study: Italy, Spain and the United States were the sources of the convalescent and acute COVID-19 samples.

Here immunoSEQ multiplex PCR was the method, and the copy in TCRdb shows in-frame clones only, minus some. Of 130,000 to 150,000 clones listed, roughly 87% were seen once; the top ten hold approximately 2%. CDR1 is SGDLS and CDR2 is YYNGEE in the germline V gene. This CDR3 has 12 residues. Trimming removed 6 bases from V and 6 bases from J, with 12 bases in between. Material: peripheral blood. The clonotype originates from a man between 65 and 85 years old with acute or convalescent COVID-19. The chain links TRBV9 to TRBJ1-2; no reliable D call. CDR3 bases: TGTGCCAGCAAGCCCGGGTGGGATGGCTACACCTTC. Translation: CASKPGWDGYTF.